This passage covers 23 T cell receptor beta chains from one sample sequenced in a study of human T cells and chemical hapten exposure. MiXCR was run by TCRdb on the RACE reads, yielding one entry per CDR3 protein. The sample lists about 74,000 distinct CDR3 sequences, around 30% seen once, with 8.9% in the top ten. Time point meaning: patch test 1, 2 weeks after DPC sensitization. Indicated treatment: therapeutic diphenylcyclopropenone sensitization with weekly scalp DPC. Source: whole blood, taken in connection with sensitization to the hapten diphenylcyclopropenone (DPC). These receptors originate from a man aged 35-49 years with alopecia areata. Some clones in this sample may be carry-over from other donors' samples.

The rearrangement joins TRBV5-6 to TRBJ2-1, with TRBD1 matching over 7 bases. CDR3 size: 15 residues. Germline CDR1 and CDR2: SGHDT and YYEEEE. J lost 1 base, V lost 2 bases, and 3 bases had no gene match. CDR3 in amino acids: CASSFGQDSYNEQFF. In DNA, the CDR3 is TGTGCCAGCAGCTTTGGACAGGATTCCTACAATGAGCAGTTCTTC.

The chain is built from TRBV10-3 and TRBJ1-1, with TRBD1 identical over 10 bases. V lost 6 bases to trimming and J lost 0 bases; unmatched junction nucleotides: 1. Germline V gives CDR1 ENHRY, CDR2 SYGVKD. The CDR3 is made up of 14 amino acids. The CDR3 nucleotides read TGTGCCATCAGGGGACAGGGGCTGAACACTGAAGCTTTCTTT. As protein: CAIRGQGLNTEAFF.

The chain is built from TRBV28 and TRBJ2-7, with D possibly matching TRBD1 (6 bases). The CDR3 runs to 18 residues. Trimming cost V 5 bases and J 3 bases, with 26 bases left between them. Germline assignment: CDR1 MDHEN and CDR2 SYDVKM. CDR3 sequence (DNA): TGTGCCAGCAGTCCGTACAGGGTACGGCTCTTTGTCCGCTACGAGCAGTACTTC. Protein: CASSPYRVRLFVRYEQYF.

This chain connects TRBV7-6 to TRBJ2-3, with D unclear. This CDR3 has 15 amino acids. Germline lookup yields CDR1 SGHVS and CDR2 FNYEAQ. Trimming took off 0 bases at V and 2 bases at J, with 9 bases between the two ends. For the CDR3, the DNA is TGTGCCAGCAGCTTAGCGGACGGCTACACAGATACGCAGTATTTT. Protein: CASSLADGYTDTQYF. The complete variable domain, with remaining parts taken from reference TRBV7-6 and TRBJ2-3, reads GAGVSQSPRYKVTKRGQDVALRCDPISGHVSLYWYRQALGQGPEFLTYFNYEAQQDKSGLPNDRFSAERPEGSISTLTIQRTEQRDSAMYRCASSLADGYTDTQYFGPGTRLTVL.

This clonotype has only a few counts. CDR3 sequence reads: CASSNSGRSYNEQFF. Here the CDR3 DNA reads TGTGCCAGCAGCAATAGCGGGAGGTCCTACAATGAGCAGTTCTTC. The chain couples TRBV27 to TRBJ2-1, with TRBD2 matching over 10 bases. The CDR3 is 15 amino acids. V gave up 6 bases and J gave up 1 base; unmatched junction bases: 3. CDR1 and CDR2 (germline): MNHEY, SMNVEV (reference sequence).

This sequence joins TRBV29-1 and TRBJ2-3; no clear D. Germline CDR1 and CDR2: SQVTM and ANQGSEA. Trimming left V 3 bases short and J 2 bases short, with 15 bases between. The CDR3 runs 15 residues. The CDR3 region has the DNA TGCAGCGTTGACGGTGTTAGCTTTCACACAGATACGCAGTATTTT. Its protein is CSVDGVSFHTDTQYF.

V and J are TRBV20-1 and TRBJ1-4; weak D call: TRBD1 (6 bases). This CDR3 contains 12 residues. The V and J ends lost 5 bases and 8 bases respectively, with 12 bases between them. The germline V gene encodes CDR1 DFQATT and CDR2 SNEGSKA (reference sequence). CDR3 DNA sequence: TGCAGTGCTCTAGTAGGGGGGGAAAAACTGTTTTTT. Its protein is CSALVGGEKLFF.

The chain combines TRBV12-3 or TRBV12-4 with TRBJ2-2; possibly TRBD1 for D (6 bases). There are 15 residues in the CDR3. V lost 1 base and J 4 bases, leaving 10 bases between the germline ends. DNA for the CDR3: TGTGCCAGCAGTTTAGGTCAGGGGTTCACCGGGGAGCTGTTTTTT. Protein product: CASSLGQGFTGELFF.

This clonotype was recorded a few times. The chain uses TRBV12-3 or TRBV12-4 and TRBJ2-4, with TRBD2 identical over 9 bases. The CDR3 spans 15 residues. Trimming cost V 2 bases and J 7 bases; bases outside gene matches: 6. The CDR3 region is CASSLMVAGGNIQYF. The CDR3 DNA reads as TGTGCCAGCAGTTTAATGGTGGCGGGAGGGAACATTCAGTACTTC.

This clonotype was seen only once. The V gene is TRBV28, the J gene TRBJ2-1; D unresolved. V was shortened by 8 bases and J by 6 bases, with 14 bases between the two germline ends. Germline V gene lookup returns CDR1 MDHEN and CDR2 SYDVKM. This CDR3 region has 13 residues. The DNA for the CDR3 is TGTGCCAGCCACCGAAGGGCTGGCAATGAGCAGTTCTTC. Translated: CASHRRAGNEQFF.

In nucleotides, the CDR3 is TGTGCCAGCAGCCATCTACAAGGACAGGGGGCCGACACTGAAGCTTTCTTT. This translates into CASSHLQGQGADTEAFF. The V and J genes are TRBV4-2 and TRBJ1-1; 11 bases fit TRBD1. Germline CDR1 is LGHNA and CDR2 is YNFKEQ. The CDR3 contains 17 residues. The trim removed 3 bases at V and 3 bases at J, leaving 9 bases unmatched.

This chain's CDR3 is CASSDEDSSNQPQHF. CDR3 bases: TGTGCCAGCAGCGACGAGGACAGTTCTAATCAGCCCCAGCATTTT. The chain is built from TRBV9 and TRBJ1-5; TRBD1 might be the D (6 bases). Trimming cost V 3 bases and J 4 bases, with 14 bases left between them. Germline V gene sequence: CDR1 SGDLS, CDR2 YYNGEE. This CDR3 region has 15 residues.

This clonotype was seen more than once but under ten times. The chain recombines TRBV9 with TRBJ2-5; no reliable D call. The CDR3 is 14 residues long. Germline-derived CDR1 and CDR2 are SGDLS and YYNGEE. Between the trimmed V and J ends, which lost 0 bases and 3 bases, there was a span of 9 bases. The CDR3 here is CASSVGRIEETQYF. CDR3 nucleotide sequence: TGTGCCAGCAGCGTAGGCCGGATCGAAGAGACCCAGTACTTC.

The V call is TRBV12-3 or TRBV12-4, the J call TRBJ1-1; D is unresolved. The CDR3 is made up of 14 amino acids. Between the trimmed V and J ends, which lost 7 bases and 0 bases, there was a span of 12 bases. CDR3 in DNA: TGTGCCAGCACCCCCTCCGGGCTGAACACTGAAGCTTTCTTT. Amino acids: CASTPSGLNTEAFF.

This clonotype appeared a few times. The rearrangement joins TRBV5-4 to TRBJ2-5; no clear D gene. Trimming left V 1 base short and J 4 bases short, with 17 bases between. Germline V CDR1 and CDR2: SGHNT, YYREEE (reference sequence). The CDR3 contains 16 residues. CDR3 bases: TGTGCCAGCAGCTTGAGTACGGGTTATCTAGGAGAGACCCAGTACTTC. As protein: CASSLSTGYLGETQYF.

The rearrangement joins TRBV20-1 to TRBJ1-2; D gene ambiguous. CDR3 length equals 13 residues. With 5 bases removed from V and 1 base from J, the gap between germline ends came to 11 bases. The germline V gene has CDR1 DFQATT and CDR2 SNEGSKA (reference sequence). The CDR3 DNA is TGCAGTGCTTACTACGAGTTTAACTATGGCTACACCTTC. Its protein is CSAYYEFNYGYTF.

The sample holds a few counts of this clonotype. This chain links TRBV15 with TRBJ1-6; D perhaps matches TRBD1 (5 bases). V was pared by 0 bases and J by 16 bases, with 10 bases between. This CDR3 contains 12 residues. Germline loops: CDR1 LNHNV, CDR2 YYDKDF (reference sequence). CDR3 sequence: CATSRDPGGLHF. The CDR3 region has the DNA TGTGCCACCAGCAGAGATCCGGGGGGGCTCCACTTT.

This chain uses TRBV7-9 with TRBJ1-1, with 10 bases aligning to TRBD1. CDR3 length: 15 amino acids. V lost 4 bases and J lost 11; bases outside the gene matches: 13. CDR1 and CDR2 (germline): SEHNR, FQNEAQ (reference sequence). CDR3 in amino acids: CASSSLADRGLRAFF. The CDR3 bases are TGTGCCAGCAGCTCACTCGCAGACAGGGGGCTTCGGGCTTTCTTT.

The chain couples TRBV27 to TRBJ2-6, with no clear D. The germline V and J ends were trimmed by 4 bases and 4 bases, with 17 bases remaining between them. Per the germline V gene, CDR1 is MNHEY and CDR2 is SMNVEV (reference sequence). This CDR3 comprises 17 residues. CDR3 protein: CASSSSARSSGANVLTF. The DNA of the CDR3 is TGTGCCAGCAGTTCCTCGGCCAGATCGTCGGGGGCCAACGTCCTGACTTTC.

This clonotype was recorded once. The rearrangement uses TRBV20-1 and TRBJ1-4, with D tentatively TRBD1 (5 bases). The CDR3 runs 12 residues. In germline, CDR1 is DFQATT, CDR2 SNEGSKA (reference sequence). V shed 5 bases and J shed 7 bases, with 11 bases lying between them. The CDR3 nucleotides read TGCAGTGCTCAGGGTTACGGTGAAAAACTGTTTTTT. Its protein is CSAQGYGEKLFF.

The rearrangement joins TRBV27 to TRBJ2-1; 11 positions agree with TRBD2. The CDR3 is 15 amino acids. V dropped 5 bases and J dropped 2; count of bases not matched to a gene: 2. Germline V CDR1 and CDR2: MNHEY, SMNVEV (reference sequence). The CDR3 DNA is TGTGCCAGCAGTCGACTAGCGGGGCCCTACAATGAGCAGTTCTTC. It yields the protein CASSRLAGPYNEQFF.

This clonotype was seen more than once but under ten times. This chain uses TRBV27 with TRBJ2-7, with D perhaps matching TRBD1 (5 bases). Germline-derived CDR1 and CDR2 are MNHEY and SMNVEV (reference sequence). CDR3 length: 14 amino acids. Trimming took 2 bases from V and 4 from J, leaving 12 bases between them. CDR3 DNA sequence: TGTGCCAGCAGTTTAGGCGGACACCCTTACGAGCAGTACTTC. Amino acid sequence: CASSLGGHPYEQYF.

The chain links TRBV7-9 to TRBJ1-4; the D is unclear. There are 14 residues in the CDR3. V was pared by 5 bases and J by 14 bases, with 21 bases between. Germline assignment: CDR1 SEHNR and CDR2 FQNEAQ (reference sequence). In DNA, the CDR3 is TGTGCCAGCAGCCAACCGTCAGACATAAAAAGGCTGTTTTTT. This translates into CASSQPSDIKRLFF.